Listed here are 14 T cell receptor beta chains from one sample, sequenced in a study of CD8 T cells in ankylosing spondylitis. TCRdb analysed the 5' RACE reads with MiXCR anew, one entry per CDR3 protein. The table includes approximately 200,000 distinct CDR3 sequences, approximately 12% detected once. Sequenced: blood, either unsorted or a sorted T cell fraction (not recorded which). These receptors originate from a female donor with ankylosing spondylitis or in good health (not recorded which).

This clonotype was detected ten times or more. The V gene is TRBV5-1, the J gene TRBJ2-1; D remains unclear. Trimming cost V 2 bases and J 5 bases, with 2 bases left between them. The CDR3 is 11 residues long. CDR1 is SGHRS, CDR2 YFSETQ, per germline. CDR3 sequence reads: CASSFDNEQFF. CDR3 in DNA: TGCGCCAGCAGCTTTGACAATGAGCAGTTCTTC.

There are many counts of this clonotype. The rearrangement uses TRBV5-1 and TRBJ2-7, with unresolved D. CDR1 and CDR2 (germline): SGHRS, YFSETQ. The CDR3 loop spans 14 amino acids. V gave up 1 base and J gave up 2 bases, with 10 bases separating them. CDR3 nucleotide sequence: TGCGCCAGCAGCTTGCAAGTCACCACCTACGAGCAGTACTTC. Protein: CASSLQVTTYEQYF.

This clonotype was seen many times. V gene TRBV20-1 combines with J gene TRBJ2-1; TRBD2 matches at 14 bases. There are 14 residues in the CDR3. V shed 6 bases, J shed 10 bases, and the junction held 8 bases outside the gene matches. Per germline, CDR1 DFQATT and CDR2 SNEGSKA (reference sequence). The CDR3 loop is CSALGTSGRREQFF. In DNA form, the CDR3 reads TGCAGTGCCTTAGGGACTAGCGGGAGAAGGGAGCAGTTCTTC.

This clonotype appeared many times. The rearrangement joins TRBV6-1 to TRBJ2-7; 9 nucleotides align to TRBD2. The germline V gene encodes CDR1 MNHNS and CDR2 SASEGT. Losses at the gene ends were 6 bases for V and 2 bases for J; bases not matched to a gene: 5. The CDR3 runs to 14 residues. The CDR3 loop is CASSVAGATYEQYF. The DNA of the CDR3 is TGTGCCAGCAGCGTAGCGGGGGCGACCTACGAGCAGTACTTC.

Many counts were recorded for this clonotype. The chain recombines TRBV27 with TRBJ1-2; 8 bases map to TRBD1. J was trimmed by 2 bases and V by 7 bases; bases with no gene match: 15. CDR1 MNHEY and CDR2 SMNVEV come from the germline V gene (reference sequence). The CDR3 is 17 amino acids. Written as DNA, the CDR3 is TGTGCCAGCAATAGTTTTTTTCGGACAGGGATCAACTATGGCTACACCTTC. It codes for CASNSFFRTGINYGYTF.

This clonotype was seen at least ten times. The rearrangement links TRBV12-3 or TRBV12-4 to TRBJ1-1, with no clear D. The CDR3 runs 13 residues. V gave up 1 base and J gave up 8 bases, with 11 bases separating them. The CDR3 DNA reads as TGTGCCAGCAGTTTAGGTATCCGTGCGGAAGCTTTCTTT. This translates into CASSLGIRAEAFF.

This clonotype was counted at least ten times. This rearrangement joins TRBV29-1 to TRBJ2-2, with TRBD1 identical over 8 bases. The CDR3 is 15 amino acids. Germline V gene data show CDR1 as SQVTM and CDR2 as ANQGSEA. Trimming at V came to 4 bases and at J to 5 bases, leaving 9 bases not matched to a gene. CDR3 residues: CSVVGPGQETGELFF. As DNA, the CDR3 is TGCAGCGTTGTAGGGCCGGGACAGGAGACCGGGGAGCTGTTTTTT.

This clonotype was counted at least ten times. This chain connects TRBV2 to TRBJ2-7; maybe TRBD1 (6 bases). The CDR3 is made up of 14 amino acids. CDR1 and CDR2 from the germline V gene are SNHLY and FYNNEI. Trimming removed 6 bases at V and 7 bases at J, with 19 bases between. The chain's CDR3 is CASSPPTGTGEQYF. The CDR3, as DNA: TGTGCCAGCAGCCCGCCTACAGGGACGGGAGAGCAGTACTTC.

The genes are TRBV18 and TRBJ2-6, with no clear D. CDR3 length: 18 amino acids. Trimming cost V 3 bases and J 0 bases, with 15 bases left between them. Germline V lookup: CDR1 KGHSH, CDR2 LQKENI. In nucleotides, the CDR3 is TGTGCCAGCTCACCGGGAAGGCAGACCTTCTCTGGGGCCAACGTCCTGACTTTC. Translating gives CASSPGRQTFSGANVLTF.

The sample holds a few counts of this clonotype. The chain joins TRBV20-1 to TRBJ1-2; possible D gene TRBD1, 6 bases. The CDR3 is made up of 15 amino acids. The V gene's germline CDR1 is DFQATT and CDR2 SNEGSKA (reference sequence). With 0 bases removed from V and 10 bases from J, the gap between germline ends came to 21 bases. The CDR3 spells CSARDWAGQRSSYTF. CDR3 coding DNA: TGCAGTGCTAGAGATTGGGCAGGACAGAGATCATCCTACACCTTC.

This clonotype has at least ten counts. This chain connects TRBV12-3 or TRBV12-4 to TRBJ2-1; D remains unclear. Trimming stripped 3 bases from V and 7 bases from J, with 7 bases between. The CDR3 sequence is 12 residues long. CDR3 protein: CASSFGLNEQFF. The CDR3 DNA reads as TGTGCCAGCAGTTTTGGCTTAAATGAGCAGTTCTTC.

V and J are TRBV6-2 or TRBV6-3 and TRBJ2-7; the D gene is possibly TRBD1 (5 bases). The CDR3 loop spans 13 amino acids. V lost 5 bases to trimming and J lost 8 bases, with 16 bases between them. CDR1 is MNHEY and CDR2 is SVGEGT in the germline V gene. CDR3 loop: CASSPQVRQKQYF. CDR3 nucleotide sequence: TGTGCCAGCAGTCCCCAGGTGAGACAGAAGCAGTACTTC.

This clonotype was counted at least ten times. The V call is TRBV28, the J call TRBJ2-5, with D maybe TRBD2 (6 bases). The CDR3 runs to 11 residues. CDR1 is MDHEN, CDR2 SYDVKM, per germline. V lost 7 bases to trimming and J lost 3 bases, with 6 bases between them. DNA of the CDR3: TGTGCCAGCAAGCGGGAAGAGACCCAGTACTTC. It is translated as CASKREETQYF.

This clonotype came up many times. This chain links TRBV7-3 with TRBJ2-1, with TRBD1 matching over 10 bases. The CDR3 covers 16 residues. V trimming: 6 bases; J trimming: 7 bases; junction bases outside the gene matches: 12. Germline V gene lookup returns CDR1 SGHTA and CDR2 FQGTGA. CDR3: CASSLAGTGVFNEQFF. The CDR3 nucleotides are TGTGCCAGCAGTTTAGCCGGGACAGGGGTTTTTAATGAGCAGTTCTTC.